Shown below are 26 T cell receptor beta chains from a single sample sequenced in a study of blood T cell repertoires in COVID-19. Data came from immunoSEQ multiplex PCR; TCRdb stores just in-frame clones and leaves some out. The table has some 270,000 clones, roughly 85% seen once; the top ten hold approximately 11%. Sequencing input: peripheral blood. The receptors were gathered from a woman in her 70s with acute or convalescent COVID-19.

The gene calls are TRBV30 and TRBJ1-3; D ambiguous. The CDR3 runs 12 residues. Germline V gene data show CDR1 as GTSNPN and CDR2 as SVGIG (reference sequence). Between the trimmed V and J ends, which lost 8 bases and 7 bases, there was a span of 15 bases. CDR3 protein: CALGEGANTIYF. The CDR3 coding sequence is TGTGCCCTCGGGGAAGGCGCGAACACCATATATTTT.

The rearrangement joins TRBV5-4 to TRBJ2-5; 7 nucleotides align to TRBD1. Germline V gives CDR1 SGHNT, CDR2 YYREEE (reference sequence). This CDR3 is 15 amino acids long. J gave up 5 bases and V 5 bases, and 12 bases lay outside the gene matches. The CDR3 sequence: CASSSKSDRRETQYF. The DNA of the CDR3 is TGTGCCAGCAGTTCAAAATCGGACAGGAGGGAGACCCAGTACTTC.

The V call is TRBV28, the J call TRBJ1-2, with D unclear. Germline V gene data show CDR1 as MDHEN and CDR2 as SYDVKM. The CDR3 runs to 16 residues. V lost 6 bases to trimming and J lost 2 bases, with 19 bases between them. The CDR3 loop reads CASSSFSSERNYGYTF. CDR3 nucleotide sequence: TGTGCCAGCAGCTCGTTTTCGTCGGAGAGAAACTATGGCTACACCTTC.

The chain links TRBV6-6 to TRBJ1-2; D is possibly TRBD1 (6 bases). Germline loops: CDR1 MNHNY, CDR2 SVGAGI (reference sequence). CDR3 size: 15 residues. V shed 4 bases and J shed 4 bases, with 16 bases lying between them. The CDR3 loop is CASSSAEDRLYGYTF. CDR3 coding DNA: TGTGCCAGCAGTTCGGCCGAAGACAGGCTCTATGGCTACACCTTC.

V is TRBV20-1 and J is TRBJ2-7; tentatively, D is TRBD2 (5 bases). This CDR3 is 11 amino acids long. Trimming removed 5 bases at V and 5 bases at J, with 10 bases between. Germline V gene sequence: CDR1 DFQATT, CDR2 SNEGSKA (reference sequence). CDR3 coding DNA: TGCAGTGCTTCGGTCGGGGACGAGCAGTACTTC. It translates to CSASVGDEQYF.

CDR3: CASLQGQRANYGYTF. CDR3 DNA sequence: TGTGCCAGCCTCCAAGGACAGAGAGCTAACTATGGCTACACCTTC. The V gene is TRBV21-1, the J gene TRBJ1-2; TRBD1 is taken as the D call from the table, unchecked against the DNA. TRBV21-1 is classified as a pseudogene. The CDR3 is 15 residues long.

In nucleotides, the CDR3 is TGTGCCAGCAGTTGGGAGGGGAGGGAGACCCAGTACTTC. Translated: CASSWEGRETQYF. The chain joins TRBV6-5 to TRBJ2-5; 7 bases line up with TRBD2. This CDR3 has 13 residues. V trimming: 4 bases; J trimming: 5 bases; junction bases outside the gene matches: 4. The germline V gene encodes CDR1 MNHEY and CDR2 SVGAGI.

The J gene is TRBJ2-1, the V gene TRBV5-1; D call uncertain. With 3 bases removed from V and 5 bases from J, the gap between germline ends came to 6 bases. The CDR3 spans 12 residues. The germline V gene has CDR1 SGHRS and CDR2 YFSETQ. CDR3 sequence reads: CASSSNHNEQFF. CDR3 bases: TGCGCCAGCAGCTCTAACCACAATGAGCAGTTCTTC.

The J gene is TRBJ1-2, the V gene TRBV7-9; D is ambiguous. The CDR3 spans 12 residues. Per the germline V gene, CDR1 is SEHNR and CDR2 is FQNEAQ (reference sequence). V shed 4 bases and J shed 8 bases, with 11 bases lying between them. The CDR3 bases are TGTGCCAGCAGCTCTGGACTAGGGGGCTACACCTTC. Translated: CASSSGLGGYTF.

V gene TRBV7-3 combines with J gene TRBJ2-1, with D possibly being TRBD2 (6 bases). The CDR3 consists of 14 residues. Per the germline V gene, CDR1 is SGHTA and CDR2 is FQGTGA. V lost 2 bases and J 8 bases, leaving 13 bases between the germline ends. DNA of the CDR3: TGTGCCAGCAGCTTAGCGGGGCTGACGGATGAGCAGTTCTTC. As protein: CASSLAGLTDEQFF.

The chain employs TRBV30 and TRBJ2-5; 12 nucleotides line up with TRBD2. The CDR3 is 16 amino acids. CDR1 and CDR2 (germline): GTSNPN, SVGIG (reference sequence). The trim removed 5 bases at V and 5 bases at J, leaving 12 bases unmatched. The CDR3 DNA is TGTGCCTGGCGGTCTCGACTAGCGGGGGTTCGGGAGACCCAGTACTTC. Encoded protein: CAWRSRLAGVRETQYF.

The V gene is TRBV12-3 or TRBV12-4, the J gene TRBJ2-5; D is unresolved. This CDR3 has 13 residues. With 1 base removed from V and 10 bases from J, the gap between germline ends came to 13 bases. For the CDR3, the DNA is TGTGCCAGCAGTTTAGGGAGCCTAGGTGACCAGTACTTC. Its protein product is CASSLGSLGDQYF.

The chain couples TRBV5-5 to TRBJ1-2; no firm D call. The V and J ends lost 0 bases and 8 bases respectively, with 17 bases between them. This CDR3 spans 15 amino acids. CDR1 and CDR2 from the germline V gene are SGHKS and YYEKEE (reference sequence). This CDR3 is CASSLGYRRTDGYTF. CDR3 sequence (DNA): TGTGCCAGCAGCTTGGGATATCGGAGGACTGACGGCTACACCTTC. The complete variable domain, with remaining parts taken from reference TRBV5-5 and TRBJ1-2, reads DAGVTQSPTHLIKTRGQQVTLRCSPISGHKSVSWYQQVLGQGPQFIFQYYEKEERGRGNFPDRFSARQFPNYSSELNVNALLLGDSALYLCASSLGYRRTDGYTFGSGTRLTVV.

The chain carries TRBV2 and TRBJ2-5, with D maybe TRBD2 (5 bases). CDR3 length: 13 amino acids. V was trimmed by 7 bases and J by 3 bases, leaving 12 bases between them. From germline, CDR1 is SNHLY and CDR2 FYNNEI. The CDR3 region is CASNRDREETQYF. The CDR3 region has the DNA TGTGCCAGCAATCGGGATCGCGAAGAGACCCAGTACTTC.

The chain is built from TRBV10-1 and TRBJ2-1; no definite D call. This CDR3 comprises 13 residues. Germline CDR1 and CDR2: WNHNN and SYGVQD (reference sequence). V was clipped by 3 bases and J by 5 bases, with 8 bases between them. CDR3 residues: CASSDRRNNEQFF. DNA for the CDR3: TGCGCCAGCAGTGACCGGCGGAACAATGAGCAGTTCTTC.

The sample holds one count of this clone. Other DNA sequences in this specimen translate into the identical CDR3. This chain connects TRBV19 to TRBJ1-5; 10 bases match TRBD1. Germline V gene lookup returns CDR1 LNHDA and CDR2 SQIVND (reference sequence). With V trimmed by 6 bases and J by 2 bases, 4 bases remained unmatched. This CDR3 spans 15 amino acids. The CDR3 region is CASRGGTGGNQPQHF. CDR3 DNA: TGTGCCAGTAGGGGAGGGACAGGGGGCAATCAGCCCCAGCATTTT.

CDR3 nucleotide sequence: TGCGCCAGCAGCGCCCGACTAGCGGGGGGGTACAATGAGCAGTTCTTC. Translated: CASSARLAGGYNEQFF. The rearrangement links TRBV5-1 to TRBJ2-1; 14 bases are a match to TRBD2. V lost 4 bases and J lost 4; bases outside the gene matches: 4. The V gene's germline CDR1 is SGHRS and CDR2 YFSETQ. This CDR3 has 16 residues. Together with reference TRBV5-1 and TRBJ2-1, the CDR3 gives the full variable domain: KAGVTQTPRYLIKTRGQQVTLSCSPISGHRSVSWYQQTPGQGLQFLFEYFSETQRNKGNFPGRFSGRQFSNSRSEMNVSTLELGDSALYLCASSARLAGGYNEQFFGPGTRLTVL.

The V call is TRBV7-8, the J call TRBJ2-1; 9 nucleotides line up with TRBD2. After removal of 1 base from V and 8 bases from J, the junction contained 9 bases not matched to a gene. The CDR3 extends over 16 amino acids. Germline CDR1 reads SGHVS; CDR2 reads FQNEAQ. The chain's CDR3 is CASSLGPSGVLDEQFF. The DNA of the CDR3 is TGTGCCAGCAGCTTAGGTCCTAGCGGGGTCTTAGATGAGCAGTTCTTC. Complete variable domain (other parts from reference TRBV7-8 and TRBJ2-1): GAGVSQSPRYKVAKRGQDVALRCDPISGHVSLFWYQQALGQGPEFLTYFQNEAQLDKSGLPSDRFFAERPEGSVSTLKIQRTQQEDSAVYLCASSLGPSGVLDEQFFGPGTRLTVL.

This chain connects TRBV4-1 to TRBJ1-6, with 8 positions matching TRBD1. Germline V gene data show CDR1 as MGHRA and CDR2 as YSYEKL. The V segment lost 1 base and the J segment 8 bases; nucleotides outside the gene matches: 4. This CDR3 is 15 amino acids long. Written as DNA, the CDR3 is TGCGCCAGCAGCCAAGGGACAGGGACGGATTCACCCCTCCACTTT. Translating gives CASSQGTGTDSPLHF.

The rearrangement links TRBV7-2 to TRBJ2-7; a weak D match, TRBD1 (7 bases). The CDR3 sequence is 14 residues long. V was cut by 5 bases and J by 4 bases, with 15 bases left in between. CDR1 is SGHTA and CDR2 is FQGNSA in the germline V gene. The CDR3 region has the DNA TGTGCCAGCAGCCCAGGGGGGCGACCATACGAGCAGTACTTC. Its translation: CASSPGGRPYEQYF.

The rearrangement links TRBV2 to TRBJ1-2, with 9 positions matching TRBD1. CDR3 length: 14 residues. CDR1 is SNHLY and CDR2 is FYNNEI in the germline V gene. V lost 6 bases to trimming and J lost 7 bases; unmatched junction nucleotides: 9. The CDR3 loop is CASRNDRGFFGYTF. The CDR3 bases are TGTGCCAGCAGGAACGACAGGGGGTTTTTTGGCTACACCTTC.

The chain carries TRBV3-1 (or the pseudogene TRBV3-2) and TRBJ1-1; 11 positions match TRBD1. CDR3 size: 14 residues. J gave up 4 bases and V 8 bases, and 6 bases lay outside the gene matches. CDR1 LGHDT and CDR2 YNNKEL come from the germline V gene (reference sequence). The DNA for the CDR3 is TGTGCCAGCTGGGACAGGGGGACGGGCACTGAAGCTTTCTTT. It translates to CASWDRGTGTEAFF.

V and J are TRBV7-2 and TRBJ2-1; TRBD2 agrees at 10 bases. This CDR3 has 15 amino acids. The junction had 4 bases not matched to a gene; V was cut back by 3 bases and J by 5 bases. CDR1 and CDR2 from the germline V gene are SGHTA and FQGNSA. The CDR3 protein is CASSFGTSEHNEQFF. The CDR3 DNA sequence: TGTGCCAGCAGCTTCGGGACTAGCGAGCACAATGAGCAGTTCTTC.

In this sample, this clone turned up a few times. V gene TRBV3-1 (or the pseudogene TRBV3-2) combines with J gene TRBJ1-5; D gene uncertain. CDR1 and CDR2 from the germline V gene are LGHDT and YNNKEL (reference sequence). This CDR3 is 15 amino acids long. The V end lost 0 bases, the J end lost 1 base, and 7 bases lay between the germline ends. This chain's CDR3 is CASSQDFLSNQPQHF. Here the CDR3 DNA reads TGTGCCAGCAGCCAAGACTTTCTCAGCAATCAGCCCCAGCATTTT.

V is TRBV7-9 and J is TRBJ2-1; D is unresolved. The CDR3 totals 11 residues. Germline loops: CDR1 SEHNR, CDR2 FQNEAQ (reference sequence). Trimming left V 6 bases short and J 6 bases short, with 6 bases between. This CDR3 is CASSPGNEQFF. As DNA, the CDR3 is TGTGCCAGCAGTCCGGGCAATGAGCAGTTCTTC.

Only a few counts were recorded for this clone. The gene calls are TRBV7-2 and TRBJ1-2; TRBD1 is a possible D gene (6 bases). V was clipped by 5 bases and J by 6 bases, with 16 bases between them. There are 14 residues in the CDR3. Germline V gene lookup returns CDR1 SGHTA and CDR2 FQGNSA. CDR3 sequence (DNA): TGTGCCAGCAGCCCCGAACAGGGTTGGAATGGCTACACCTTC. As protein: CASSPEQGWNGYTF.